The 21 T cell receptor beta chains listed next were all sequenced from one sample in a study of T cell responses to AZD1222 COVID-19 vaccine. Repertoires were generated with immunoSEQ multiplex PCR, while TCRdb's copy carries only in-frame clones and drops some. Of about 150,000 clones in the sample, about 92% are singletons; the top ten hold approximately 3.3%. Sequences were derived from peripheral blood, sampled 28 days after the second AZD1222 dose. The source is an adult who received the AZD1222 COVID-19 vaccine.

The V gene is TRBV23-1, the J gene TRBJ2-7, with D possibly TRBD1 on 6 matching bases. TRBV23-1 belongs to the ORF category, with a function that is uncertain. V gave up 2 bases and J gave up 2 bases, with 7 bases separating them. The CDR3 runs 13 residues. The CDR3 sequence is CASSQTGTYEQYF. The CDR3 DNA sequence: TGCGCCAGCAGTCAAACAGGGACCTACGAGCAGTACTTC.

This chain joins TRBV2 and TRBJ2-7, with 7 bases matching TRBD1. The CDR3 is 14 amino acids. Germline trimming cut 6 bases from V and 3 bases from J; bases unmatched to any gene: 8. The germline CDR1 and CDR2 sequences are SNHLY and FYNNEI. The CDR3 nucleotides are TGTGCCAGCAGGCCGGGACAGTGGAACTACGAGCAGTACTTC. Translating gives CASRPGQWNYEQYF. The full variable domain, completed using reference TRBV2 and TRBJ2-7, is EPEVTQTPSHQVTQMGQEVILRCVPISNHLYFYWYRQILGQKVEFLVSFYNNEISEKSEIFDDQFSVERPDGSNFTLKIRSTKLEDSAMYFCASRPGQWNYEQYFGPGTRLTVT.

The gene calls are TRBV6-5 and TRBJ2-7; tentatively, D is TRBD1 (6 bases). Germline assignment: CDR1 MNHEY and CDR2 SVGAGI. Trimming stripped 3 bases from V and 4 bases from J, with 16 bases between. The CDR3 covers 15 residues. CDR3 sequence: CASSYRSSQGYEQYF. DNA for the CDR3: TGTGCCAGCAGTTATCGCTCATCGCAGGGGTACGAGCAGTACTTC.

The gene calls are TRBV6-5 and TRBJ1-1, with 7 bases that match TRBD1. Germline trimming cut 0 bases from V and 4 bases from J; bases unmatched to any gene: 8. Germline CDR1 and CDR2: MNHEY and SVGAGI. The CDR3 is made up of 16 amino acids. CDR3 amino acids: CASSYSGRRGLTEAFF. DNA of the CDR3: TGTGCCAGCAGTTACTCGGGAAGGAGGGGGCTCACTGAAGCTTTCTTT.

This chain links TRBV5-1 with TRBJ2-5; 9 bases agree with TRBD1. This CDR3 has 14 amino acids. CDR1 SGHRS and CDR2 YFSETQ come from the germline V gene. The trim removed 4 bases at V and 5 bases at J, leaving 6 bases unmatched. As DNA, the CDR3 is TGCGCCAGCAGCGCCGGGACAGGGTATGAGACCCAGTACTTC. It codes for CASSAGTGYETQYF. Using reference TRBV5-1 and TRBJ2-5 for the parts outside the CDR3, the full variable domain is KAGVTQTPRYLIKTRGQQVTLSCSPISGHRSVSWYQQTPGQGLQFLFEYFSETQRNKGNFPGRFSGRQFSNSRSEMNVSTLELGDSALYLCASSAGTGYETQYFGPGTRLLVL.

V usage is TRBV21-1 and J usage is TRBJ1-4. TRBV21-1 is described as a pseudogene. The CDR3 length is 16 residues. The CDR3 DNA reads as TGTGCCAGCAGCAAAGTGGGAGCCACAACTAATGAAAAACTGTTTTTT. Amino acid sequence: CASSKVGATTNEKLFF.

This chain uses TRBV9 with TRBJ1-5, with D possibly TRBD1 on 5 matching bases. Trimming left V 4 bases short and J 3 bases short, with 14 bases between. Germline CDR1 SGDLS, CDR2 YYNGEE. This CDR3 comprises 15 residues. This CDR3 reads CASSRDVTNNQPQHF. CDR3 nucleotides: TGTGCCAGCAGCCGGGACGTAACCAACAATCAGCCCCAGCATTTT.

V and J are TRBV10-3 and TRBJ2-1, with TRBD2 as a possible D gene (6 bases). This CDR3 region has 14 residues. CDR1 and CDR2 from the germline V gene are ENHRY and SYGVKD. Trimming took 8 bases from V and 4 from J, leaving 15 bases between them. Here the CDR3 reads CAIRGALGYNEQFF. The CDR3 nucleotides read TGTGCCATCCGCGGGGCCCTTGGATACAATGAGCAGTTCTTC.

This clone was counted a single time. The chain employs TRBV3-1 (or the pseudogene TRBV3-2) and TRBJ1-5; D possibly corresponds to TRBD1 (5 bases). This CDR3 region has 16 residues. Germline V gene sequence: CDR1 LGHDT, CDR2 YNNKEL (reference sequence). Trimming cost V 4 bases and J 0 bases, with 13 bases left between them. CDR3 in DNA: TGTGCCAGCAGCCCCCAGGGCTTCTATAGCAATCAGCCCCAGCATTTT. Encoded protein: CASSPQGFYSNQPQHF.

The chain recombines TRBV14 with TRBJ2-1; TRBD2 agrees at 10 bases. The ends lost 4 bases at V and 3 bases at J; junction bases unmatched: 9. This CDR3 has 17 amino acids. Germline V gene data show CDR1 as SGHDN and CDR2 as FVKESK. CDR3 nucleotides: TGTGCCAGCAGCCCAATAGGACTAGCGGATCGCTACAATGAGCAGTTCTTC. This sequence encodes CASSPIGLADRYNEQFF.

The CDR3 bases are TGTGCCTGGAACGCGGGACAGGGTGTCCACGAGCAGTACTTC. Translated: CAWNAGQGVHEQYF. The chain has TRBV30 and TRBJ2-7; TRBD1 matches 9 bases. Germline V CDR1 and CDR2: GTSNPN, SVGIG (reference sequence). The CDR3 is made up of 14 amino acids. Trimming removed 4 bases from V and 5 bases from J; junction bases left unmatched: 9.

The chain has TRBV5-8 and TRBJ1-2; the match to TRBD1 covers 7 bases. Germline V gives CDR1 SGHTS, CDR2 YDEGEE. J lost 3 bases, V lost 4 bases, and 6 bases had no gene match. The CDR3 covers 14 residues. CDR3 nucleotides: TGTGCCAGCAGCCTGGGACAGCAGTACTATGGCTACACCTTC. Its protein product is CASSLGQQYYGYTF.

This chain uses TRBV29-1 with TRBJ1-2, with TRBD1 matching 8 bases. The germline gives CDR1 SQVTM, CDR2 ANQGSEA. J gave up 2 bases and V 7 bases, and 9 bases lay outside the gene matches. This CDR3 region has 14 residues. Here the CDR3 reads CSGGRQGSNYGYTF. The CDR3 coding sequence is TGCAGCGGTGGCCGACAGGGGTCGAACTATGGCTACACCTTC.

For the CDR3, the DNA is TGTGCCAGCAGCCCAAGGGACCATTACAATGAGCAGTTCTTC. Translation gives CASSPRDHYNEQFF. The genes are TRBV9 and TRBJ2-1, with D possibly being TRBD1 or TRBD2 (5 bases each). From germline, CDR1 is SGDLS and CDR2 YYNGEE. This CDR3 is built from 14 residues. Trimming left V 4 bases short and J 4 bases short, with 12 bases between.

V and J are TRBV4-3 and TRBJ2-7; tentative D call: TRBD1 (6 bases). V lost 0 bases to trimming and J lost 0 bases, with 9 bases between them. Germline values: CDR1 LGHNA, CDR2 YSLEER. This CDR3 has 15 residues. CDR3 sequence (DNA): TGCGCCAGCAGCCAAGATCAGGGGAGCTCCTACGAGCAGTACTTC. This sequence encodes CASSQDQGSSYEQYF.

The CDR3: CASSVDYGEQYF. The DNA of the CDR3 is TGTGCCAGCAGTGTTGACTATGGCGAGCAGTACTTC. This chain joins TRBV2 and TRBJ2-7; D might be TRBD2 (5 bases). V lost 4 bases and J 6 bases, leaving 10 bases between the germline ends. The CDR3 spans 12 residues. Germline CDR1 is SNHLY and CDR2 is FYNNEI.

In this sample, this clone turned up a few times. V gene TRBV28 combines with J gene TRBJ2-1, with 11 bases lining up with TRBD2. This CDR3 comprises 17 residues. Germline assignment: CDR1 MDHEN and CDR2 SYDVKM. The V and J ends lost 1 base and 7 bases, in that order; junction bases with no gene match: 9. Written as DNA, the CDR3 is TGTGCCAGCAGTTTATCCCTCATAGCGGGAGGGCTGAATGAGCAGTTCTTC. It specifies CASSLSLIAGGLNEQFF. The whole variable domain, filled in from reference TRBV28 and TRBJ2-1, reads DVKVTQSSRYLVKRTGEKVFLECVQDMDHENMFWYRQDPGLGLRLIYFSYDVKMKEKGDIPEGYSVSREKKERFSLILESASTNQTSMYLCASSLSLIAGGLNEQFFGPGTRLTVL.

The chain has TRBV27 and TRBJ2-1; 7 nucleotides agree with TRBD2. The V segment lost 7 bases and the J segment 8 bases; nucleotides outside the gene matches: 11. This CDR3 region has 14 residues. Germline values: CDR1 MNHEY, CDR2 SMNVEV (reference sequence). CDR3 in amino acids: CASIPPGGVYEQFF. DNA of the CDR3: TGTGCCAGCATCCCACCGGGGGGAGTCTATGAGCAGTTCTTC.

The rearrangement joins TRBV23-1 to TRBJ1-2; D is perhaps TRBD1 (5 bases). TRBV23-1 is known as an ORF, though its function is uncertain. The V gene lost 2 bases and the J gene lost 5 bases, with 15 bases spanning the gap. This CDR3 region has 15 residues. The CDR3 DNA reads as TGCGCCAGCAGTCAAAAGGGCAGGGTACGGTATGGCTACACCTTC. This encodes CASSQKGRVRYGYTF.

V usage is TRBV11-2 and J usage is TRBJ1-2; D perhaps matches TRBD1 (5 bases). The germline gives CDR1 SGHAT, CDR2 FQNNGV. Trimming took 0 bases from V and 3 from J, leaving 11 bases between them. This CDR3 region has 15 residues. CDR3 loop: CASSLEAGRDYGYTF. The CDR3 DNA reads TGTGCCAGCAGCTTAGAAGCAGGGAGGGACTATGGCTACACCTTC.

The rearrangement joins TRBV6-1 to TRBJ2-1, with D possibly TRBD1 on 6 matching bases. CDR1 and CDR2 (germline): MNHNS, SASEGT. V lost 2 bases to trimming and J lost 7 bases, with 15 bases between them. The CDR3 is 15 residues long. The CDR3 nucleotides are TGTGCCAGCAGTGAAATCCCGAACAGGGTTAATGAGCAGTTCTTC. It is translated as CASSEIPNRVNEQFF.